The 8 T cell receptor beta chains below were found in one sample sequenced in a study of blood T cell repertoires in COVID-19. Measured with immunoSEQ multiplex PCR; TCRdb has only the in-frame clones, and not every one. The data hold about 180,000 clones, with around 80% observed a single time. Sequenced material: peripheral blood. The receptors derive from a man between 65 and 80 years old with active or convalescent COVID-19.

CDR3 residues: CASSPSRAYPYGYTF. CDR3 DNA: TGTGCCAGCAGCCCCTCGAGGGCTTACCCCTATGGCTACACCTTC. The chain couples TRBV6-2 or TRBV6-3 to TRBJ1-2; D uncertain. The CDR3 consists of 15 residues. The germline CDR1 and CDR2 sequences are MNHEY and SVGEGT. V was shortened by 6 bases and J by 4 bases, with 18 bases between the two germline ends.

This sequence joins TRBV12-5 and TRBJ2-2; 10 bases match TRBD2. V lost 0 bases and J lost 7; bases outside the gene matches: 5. The CDR3 consists of 16 residues. Germline V CDR1 and CDR2: LGHNT, FRNRAP. The DNA for the CDR3 is TGTGCTAGTGGTTTGGTAGCGGGAGGGCCCGGCGGGGAGCTGTTTTTT. This gives the protein CASGLVAGGPGGELFF.

This chain connects TRBV24-1 to TRBJ2-7; D is perhaps TRBD1 (6 bases). V dropped 1 base and J dropped 2 bases, with 8 bases sitting between them. Per the germline V gene, CDR1 is KGHDR and CDR2 is SFDVKD. The CDR3 covers 14 residues. CDR3 sequence reads: CATSDFRGAYEQYF. In DNA form, the CDR3 reads TGTGCCACCAGTGATTTCAGGGGAGCCTACGAGCAGTACTTC.

J is TRBJ1-1 and V is TRBV4-1; TRBD1 aligns across 9 bases. CDR1 MGHRA and CDR2 YSYEKL come from the germline V gene. J lost 10 bases, V lost 3 bases, and 3 bases had no gene match. There are 12 residues in the CDR3. The DNA for the CDR3 is TGCGCCAGCAGCCACTCGACAGGGGGAGCTTTCTTT. This codes for CASSHSTGGAFF.

The chain recombines TRBV2 with TRBJ2-7; 10 nucleotides line up with TRBD2. CDR3 length equals 14 residues. The germline CDR1 and CDR2 sequences are SNHLY and FYNNEI. J gave up 6 bases and V 1 base, and 3 bases lay outside the gene matches. The CDR3 loop reads CASSEVAGGREQYF. CDR3 nucleotides: TGTGCCAGCAGTGAAGTAGCGGGAGGCCGCGAGCAGTACTTC. Together with reference TRBV2 and TRBJ2-7, the CDR3 gives the full variable domain: EPEVTQTPSHQVTQMGQEVILRCVPISNHLYFYWYRQILGQKVEFLVSFYNNEISEKSEIFDDQFSVERPDGSNFTLKIRSTKLEDSAMYFCASSEVAGGREQYFGPGTRLTVT.

The V and J genes are TRBV15 and TRBJ1-3; tentative D call: TRBD1 (5 bases). V was cut by 1 base and J by 4 bases, with 11 bases left in between. Germline-derived CDR1 and CDR2 are LNHNV and YYDKDF (reference sequence). This CDR3 comprises 15 residues. The CDR3 bases are TGTGCCACCAGCAGAGGGGGGGGAGAAGGAAACACCATATATTTT. Translated, it gives CATSRGGGEGNTIYF.

The chain links TRBV7-9 to TRBJ2-1; 7 positions agree with TRBD2. This CDR3 region has 15 residues. V shed 4 bases and J 13 bases; nucleotides not matched to a gene: 16. CDR1 is SEHNR and CDR2 is FQNEAQ in the germline V gene (reference sequence). The CDR3 coding sequence is TGTGCCAGCAGCTCGGGGGGAGAAGGGAGGGAGGAACAGTTCTTC. It specifies CASSSGGEGREEQFF.

The chain links TRBV11-2 to TRBJ2-5; 14 nucleotides line up with TRBD2. The length of the CDR3 is 16 residues. Trimming removed 3 bases from V and 4 bases from J; junction bases left unmatched: 4. CDR1 SGHAT and CDR2 FQNNGV come from the germline V gene. The CDR3 sequence: CASSLRLAGGGETQYF. The CDR3 nucleotides read TGTGCCAGCAGCTTGCGACTAGCGGGAGGGGGAGAGACCCAGTACTTC.